The 29 T cell receptor beta chains in this list originate from one sample, sequenced in a study of cytomegalovirus exposure and HLA in healthy donors. Use of 60 Vbeta and 13 Jbeta primers characterized the PCR. Method: immunoSEQ multiplex PCR; TCRdb's copy keeps in-frame clones and lacks some. The table lists 150,000 to 200,000 clones, more than 70% of them singletons. Sequenced material: PBMCs. These receptors came from a boy aged 2 to 10 in good health and CMV-seronegative.

The rearrangement uses TRBV2 and TRBJ2-3, with TRBD1 matching over 7 bases. After removal of 7 bases from V and 6 bases from J, the junction contained 16 bases not matched to a gene. Germline lookup yields CDR1 SNHLY and CDR2 FYNNEI. The CDR3 length is 16 residues. CDR3 DNA: TGTGCCAGCATAGAAAGTCGTGACAGGGTAGGGGATACGCAGTATTTT. Translation: CASIESRDRVGDTQYF.

The gene calls are TRBV5-1 and TRBJ2-5; the D gene is possibly TRBD2 (6 bases). This CDR3 spans 13 amino acids. Trimming removed 4 bases at V and 3 bases at J, with 10 bases between. The germline V gene encodes CDR1 SGHRS and CDR2 YFSETQ. The CDR3 DNA follows: TGCGCCAGCAGCGAGGTAGCGGAAGAGACCCAGTACTTC. Protein product: CASSEVAEETQYF.

This chain uses TRBV19 with TRBJ2-1, with 7 bases aligning to TRBD2. The trim removed 3 bases at V and 5 bases at J, leaving 4 bases unmatched. This CDR3 has 14 amino acids. Looked up from germline, CDR1 is LNHDA and CDR2 is SQIVND (reference sequence). The CDR3 loop reads CASSMGLADNEQFF. CDR3 sequence (DNA): TGTGCCAGTAGTATGGGGCTAGCGGACAATGAGCAGTTCTTC.

The chain links TRBV5-6 to TRBJ2-5; perhaps TRBD1 as D (6 bases). The J call is in doubt because the DNA end fits TRBJ2-7 better. CDR3 length: 17 amino acids. The germline CDR1 and CDR2 sequences are SGHDT and YYEEEE. The CDR3 nucleotides are TGTGCCAGCAGCTTGACCAGGGGCCGGGTCGGGGCGGACGAGCAGTACTTC. Residues: CASSLTRGRVGADEQYF.

The V and J genes are TRBV13 and TRBJ2-1; maybe TRBD1 (8 bases). The CDR3 is 16 residues long. The germline V gene has CDR1 PRHDT and CDR2 FYEKMQ (reference sequence). V was pared by 0 bases and J by 3 bases, with 12 bases between. The CDR3 reads CASSLGTGGVYNEQFF. In nucleotides, the CDR3 is TGTGCCAGCAGCTTAGGCACAGGGGGGGTCTACAATGAGCAGTTCTTC.

The rearrangement joins TRBV6-1 to TRBJ2-7; D remains ambiguous. V lost 1 base to trimming and J lost 0 bases, with 13 bases between them. Germline assignment: CDR1 MNHNS and CDR2 SASEGT. CDR3 length: 16 amino acids. CDR3 protein: CASSEVWQLSSYEQYF. The CDR3 region has the DNA TGTGCCAGCAGTGAAGTATGGCAGTTAAGCTCCTACGAGCAGTACTTC.

This chain joins TRBV28 and TRBJ1-4; D possibly corresponds to TRBD1 (5 bases). Trimming removed 2 bases at V and 6 bases at J, with 10 bases between. Per germline, CDR1 MDHEN and CDR2 SYDVKM. This CDR3 spans 14 amino acids. CDR3 in amino acids: CASSLQGGDEKLFF. CDR3 sequence (DNA): TGTGCCAGCAGTTTACAGGGAGGGGATGAAAAACTGTTTTTT. The full variable domain, in which reference TRBV28 and TRBJ1-4 provide the parts outside the CDR3, is DVKVTQSSRYLVKRTGEKVFLECVQDMDHENMFWYRQDPGLGLRLIYFSYDVKMKEKGDIPEGYSVSREKKERFSLILESASTNQTSMYLCASSLQGGDEKLFFGSGTQLSVL.

As to this clone: Additional DNA sequences in this sample encode the identical CDR3. J is TRBJ2-3 and V is TRBV12-5; D ambiguous. CDR3 length equals 11 residues. Germline V gene data show CDR1 as LGHNT and CDR2 as FRNRAP. With 7 bases removed from V and 11 bases from J, the gap between germline ends came to 13 bases. CDR3 loop: CASAPQSMQYF. CDR3 nucleotides: TGTGCTAGTGCACCACAGAGTATGCAGTATTTT.

This clone was seen more than once but under ten times. The genes are TRBV19 and TRBJ1-4; the D is unclear. Germline CDR1 is LNHDA and CDR2 is SQIVND (reference sequence). V dropped 10 bases and J dropped 0 bases, with 9 bases sitting between them. This CDR3 has 13 amino acids. The CDR3, as DNA: TGTGCCACGCGATTAGCAACTAATGAAAAACTGTTTTTT. Residues: CATRLATNEKLFF. The complete variable domain, with remaining parts taken from reference TRBV19 and TRBJ1-4, reads DGGITQSPKYLFRKEGQNVTLSCEQNLNHDAMYWYRQDPGQGLRLIYYSQIVNDFQKGDIAEGYSVSREKKESFPLTVTSAQKNPTAFYLCATRLATNEKLFFGSGTQLSVL.

The chain joins TRBV4-1 to TRBJ2-1; 8 bases are a match to TRBD2. Trimming at V came to 1 base and at J to 2 bases, leaving 10 bases not matched to a gene. From germline, CDR1 is MGHRA and CDR2 YSYEKL. The CDR3 spans 18 residues. Here the CDR3 reads CASSQARTSPVPYNEQFF. CDR3 in DNA: TGCGCCAGCAGCCAAGCCAGGACTAGCCCCGTACCCTACAATGAGCAGTTCTTC.

This chain links TRBV4-1 with TRBJ2-3, with 10 bases lining up with TRBD2. The CDR3 has 19 residues. V dropped 0 bases and J dropped 3; count of bases not matched to a gene: 12. The germline gives CDR1 MGHRA, CDR2 YSYEKL. CDR3 in amino acids: CASSQERTSGILETDTQYF. Here the CDR3 DNA reads TGCGCCAGCAGCCAAGAGAGGACTAGCGGCATACTGGAAACAGATACGCAGTATTTT.

V usage is TRBV5-6 and J usage is TRBJ2-1; D is uncertain. V lost 0 bases, J lost 3 bases, and 10 bases lay in between. CDR1 and CDR2 from the germline V gene are SGHDT and YYEEEE. This CDR3 spans 15 amino acids. CDR3 in amino acids: CASSLGASFYNEQFF. DNA of the CDR3: TGTGCCAGCAGCTTGGGGGCCAGCTTCTACAATGAGCAGTTCTTC.

The rearrangement links TRBV6-5 to TRBJ1-1; TRBD1 matches 8 bases. The germline CDR1 and CDR2 sequences are MNHEY and SVGAGI. The CDR3 extends over 13 amino acids. V shed 8 bases and J 1 base; nucleotides not matched to a gene: 3. In DNA, the CDR3 is TGTGCCAGCCGGACAGGGACGAACACTGAAGCTTTCTTT. This codes for CASRTGTNTEAFF.

V is TRBV28 and J is TRBJ1-5; D might be TRBD1 (6 bases). Germline V gene lookup returns CDR1 MDHEN and CDR2 SYDVKM. The CDR3 spans 15 residues. Trimming removed 5 bases at V and 0 bases at J, with 11 bases between. The CDR3 DNA reads as TGTGCCAGCAGTCCAGACAGGAATAGCAATCAGCCCCAGCATTTT. Protein sequence: CASSPDRNSNQPQHF. Complete variable domain (other parts from reference TRBV28 and TRBJ1-5): DVKVTQSSRYLVKRTGEKVFLECVQDMDHENMFWYRQDPGLGLRLIYFSYDVKMKEKGDIPEGYSVSREKKERFSLILESASTNQTSMYLCASSPDRNSNQPQHFGDGTRLSIL.

This chain links TRBV4-1 with TRBJ2-7, with D perhaps matching TRBD2 (7 bases). Germline-derived CDR1 and CDR2 are MGHRA and YSYEKL. Between the trimmed V and J ends, which lost 1 base and 5 bases, there was a span of 12 bases. This CDR3 comprises 14 residues. The CDR3 loop reads CASSQGTGGDEQYF. For the CDR3, the DNA is TGCGCCAGCAGCCAAGGTACGGGGGGCGACGAGCAGTACTTC.

The gene calls are TRBV7-9 and TRBJ2-7; perhaps TRBD1 as D (6 bases). With 7 bases removed from V and 6 bases from J, the gap between germline ends came to 19 bases. The CDR3 is 14 amino acids. In germline, CDR1 is SEHNR, CDR2 FQNEAQ (reference sequence). The chain's CDR3 is CASTPPGTMSEQYF. As DNA, the CDR3 is TGTGCCAGCACCCCACCCGGGACAATGAGCGAGCAGTACTTC.

The chain combines TRBV5-1 with TRBJ2-7; tentatively, D is TRBD1 (5 bases). The V gene's germline CDR1 is SGHRS and CDR2 YFSETQ. This CDR3 is built from 13 residues. V lost 2 bases to trimming and J lost 3 bases, with 9 bases between them. CDR3 DNA sequence: TGCGCCAGCAGCTTTGACAGTTACTACGAGCAGTACTTC. Amino acid sequence: CASSFDSYYEQYF. Filled out from reference TRBV5-1 and TRBJ2-7, the complete variable domain reads KAGVTQTPRYLIKTRGQQVTLSCSPISGHRSVSWYQQTPGQGLQFLFEYFSETQRNKGNFPGRFSGRQFSNSRSEMNVSTLELGDSALYLCASSFDSYYEQYFGPGTRLTVT.

This chain connects TRBV7-8 to TRBJ2-7; 7 bases are a match to TRBD2. Germline lookup yields CDR1 SGHVS and CDR2 FQNEAQ. With 5 bases clipped from V and 5 bases from J, the junction kept 15 bases outside the gene matches. The CDR3 covers 16 residues. In nucleotides, the CDR3 is TGTGCCAGCAGCAATTACGGGGGGTCCGGTAACCACGAGCAGTACTTC. Translated: CASSNYGGSGNHEQYF.

The genes are TRBV7-9 and TRBJ2-1; D gene uncertain. The germline V gene encodes CDR1 SEHNR and CDR2 FQNEAQ (reference sequence). CDR3 length equals 16 residues. Trimming cost V 7 bases and J 0 bases, with 16 bases left between them. The CDR3 nucleotides read TGTGCCAGCATCCCACCTGGGCTAAACTCCTACAATGAGCAGTTCTTC. This translates into CASIPPGLNSYNEQFF.

The chain uses TRBV5-1 and TRBJ2-1; perhaps TRBD2 as D (5 bases). The CDR3 runs 15 residues. The V gene lost 0 bases and the J gene lost 1 base, with 8 bases spanning the gap. Per germline, CDR1 SGHRS and CDR2 YFSETQ. CDR3 loop: CASSLDTGSYNEQFF. The DNA of the CDR3 is TGCGCCAGCAGCTTGGATACGGGATCCTACAATGAGCAGTTCTTC.

The chain couples TRBV29-1 to TRBJ2-1; 9 bases align to TRBD2. The CDR3 loop spans 14 amino acids. J gave up 2 bases and V 4 bases, and 3 bases lay outside the gene matches. Germline V lookup: CDR1 SQVTM, CDR2 ANQGSEA. The CDR3 nucleotides read TGCAGCGTTGCCCGGACTAGCGCCTACAATGAGCAGTTCTTC. Residues: CSVARTSAYNEQFF.

Details on this clone: The same CDR3 is also encoded by other DNA sequences in this sample. The rearrangement uses TRBV6-1 and TRBJ1-5; perhaps TRBD1 as D (6 bases). This CDR3 is 15 amino acids long. V was shortened by 3 bases and J by 0 bases, with 9 bases between the two germline ends. Looked up from germline, CDR1 is MNHNS and CDR2 is SASEGT. CDR3 nucleotides: TGTGCCAGCAGTGAGGGGGCCTATAGCAATCAGCCCCAGCATTTT. It is translated as CASSEGAYSNQPQHF.

V is TRBV6-5 and J is TRBJ1-2; D perhaps matches TRBD1 (5 bases). V dropped 2 bases and J dropped 6 bases, with 13 bases sitting between them. Per the germline V gene, CDR1 is MNHEY and CDR2 is SVGAGI. This CDR3 has 14 amino acids. The CDR3: CASSYGGVRDGYTF. The CDR3 nucleotides read TGTGCCAGCAGTTACGGAGGGGTGAGGGATGGCTACACCTTC.

V usage is TRBV9 and J usage is TRBJ1-4, with 9 positions matching TRBD1. This CDR3 has 15 residues. Per the germline V gene, CDR1 is SGDLS and CDR2 is YYNGEE. With V trimmed by 3 bases and J by 8 bases, 8 bases remained unmatched. CDR3 loop: CASSASGTGNEKLFF. DNA for the CDR3: TGTGCCAGCAGCGCCTCCGGGACAGGGAACGAAAAACTGTTTTTT.

The rearrangement joins TRBV6-4 to TRBJ1-2, with 10 bases aligning to TRBD1. Trimming at V came to 3 bases and at J to 6 bases, leaving 10 bases not matched to a gene. The CDR3 spans 16 residues. CDR1 is MRHNA and CDR2 is SNTAGT in the germline V gene. CDR3 sequence reads: CASSERDRGGKDGYTF. In nucleotides, the CDR3 is TGTGCCAGCAGTGAGAGGGACAGGGGTGGGAAGGATGGCTACACCTTC.

The CDR3 nucleotides are TGTGCCAGTGAGAACGACCACGGGGGGACTGAAGCTTTCTTT. Translated, it gives CASENDHGGTEAFF. This rearrangement joins TRBV19 to TRBJ1-1; TRBD1 is a possible D gene (5 bases). Trimming left V 8 bases short and J 5 bases short, with 18 bases between. The CDR3 loop spans 14 amino acids. CDR1 and CDR2 (germline): LNHDA, SQIVND (reference sequence).

This clone was detected only a few times. The chain links TRBV7-9 to TRBJ2-7; D remains ambiguous. The germline CDR1 and CDR2 sequences are SEHNR and FQNEAQ (reference sequence). The CDR3 has 12 residues. V was trimmed by 7 bases and J by 0 bases, leaving 7 bases between them. CDR3 DNA: TGTGCCAGCATGGCGGACTCCTACGAGCAGTACTTC. Translated: CASMADSYEQYF.

The CDR3: CASSYSGLGNEQFF. In nucleotides, the CDR3 is TGTGCCAGCAGTTACTCAGGACTAGGAAATGAGCAGTTCTTC. The chain links TRBV6-5 to TRBJ2-1; 7 nucleotides align to TRBD2. The CDR3 covers 14 residues. The V gene end was trimmed by 0 bases and the J gene end by 7 bases; junction bases not matched to a gene: 3. In germline, CDR1 is MNHEY, CDR2 SVGAGI.

This clone was observed once. The CDR3 region is CSVEDRVETQYF. The DNA for the CDR3 is TGCAGCGTTGAAGACAGGGTTGAGACCCAGTACTTC. The rearrangement links TRBV29-1 to TRBJ2-5; D possibly corresponds to TRBD1 (5 bases). V shed 0 bases and J shed 5 bases, with 7 bases lying between them. Germline V gene data show CDR1 as SQVTM and CDR2 as ANQGSEA. This CDR3 is 12 amino acids long.